This T cell receptor (beta chain) was captured in a study of glioma-infiltrating T cells after dendritic cell vaccination. Study-wide context: Dendritic cells derived from monocytes and pulsed with autologous tumor lysate formed the vaccine. Three intradermal dendritic cell vaccine injections were given every two weeks. Study results and caveats: Estimated pretreatment TIL content predicted outcome after dendritic cell vaccination.

On this clone: Antigen: not known.

Primers: 60 V beta forward and 13 J beta reverse. The table came from immunoSEQ multiplex PCR; TCRdb's copy has only in-frame clones and leaves some out. The sample comprises 93,000 or so clones, 81% of which are singletons, and about 12% rests with the top ten. The germline V gene has CDR1 SGDLS and CDR2 YYNGEE. The ends were cut back, 0 bases at V and 5 bases at J, with 20 bases in the middle. CDR3 length: 17 residues. The source was blood, collected before dendritic cell vaccination. The J gene is TRBJ2-5, the V gene TRBV9; possibly TRBD2 for D (7 bases). The clonotype originates from a human donor with glioblastoma. The CDR3 DNA sequence: TGTGCCAGCAGCGTAGCCCCCGCCGGGGGGCCGGGGGAGACCCAGTACTTC. Residues: CASSVAPAGGPGETQYF. Full variable domain (remainder filled in from reference TRBV9 and TRBJ2-5): DSGVTQTPKHLITATGQRVTLRCSPRSGDLSVYWYQQSLDQGLQFLIQYYNGEERAKGNILERFSAQQFPDLHSELNLSSLELGDSALYFCASSVAPAGGPGETQYFGPGTRLLVL.